A single sample is the source of the 19 T cell receptor beta chains below, sequenced in a study of T cell responses to AZD1222 COVID-19 vaccine. Data came from immunoSEQ multiplex PCR; TCRdb stores just in-frame clones and leaves some out. The sample lists 110,000 to 150,000 clones, 90% to 95% occurring once. The material sequenced was peripheral blood, taken after recovery from COVID-19. The origin of the receptors is an adult who had recovered from COVID-19.

V usage is TRBV3-1 (or the pseudogene TRBV3-2) and J usage is TRBJ1-2; TRBD1 aligns across 7 bases. Per germline, CDR1 LGHDT and CDR2 YNNKEL (reference sequence). V was clipped by 0 bases and J by 0 bases; unmatched bases: 4. CDR3 length: 16 residues. The CDR3 sequence: CASSQEGTEANYGYTF. CDR3 DNA: TGTGCCAGCAGCCAAGAGGGGACAGAAGCTAACTATGGCTACACCTTC.

The chain couples TRBV6-5 to TRBJ1-4; D gene uncertain. Per germline, CDR1 MNHEY and CDR2 SVGAGI. CDR3 length equals 14 residues. V dropped 2 bases and J dropped 0 bases, with 4 bases sitting between them. The CDR3 protein is CASSYTSTNEKLFF. The DNA of the CDR3 is TGTGCCAGCAGTTACACTTCAACTAATGAAAAACTGTTTTTT.

The CDR3 sequence is CASSRRSGTSKNEQFF. In nucleotides, the CDR3 is TGTGCCAGCAGCCGACGATCCGGGACCAGTAAGAATGAGCAGTTCTTC. V usage is TRBV28 and J usage is TRBJ2-1; D may match TRBD1 or TRBD2 (5 bases each). The CDR3 is 16 residues long. The germline V gene has CDR1 MDHEN and CDR2 SYDVKM. V was cut by 6 bases and J by 7 bases, with 22 bases left in between.

V gene TRBV7-9 combines with J gene TRBJ1-1; no definite D call. CDR1 and CDR2 from the germline V gene are SEHNR and FQNEAQ (reference sequence). The CDR3 has 12 amino acids. Deletions cut 1 base from V and 6 bases from J, with 6 bases between. This CDR3 is CASSLGASEAFF. The CDR3 nucleotides read TGTGCCAGCAGCTTAGGAGCCTCTGAAGCTTTCTTT.

This clone is a singleton in its sample. V usage is TRBV4-1 and J usage is TRBJ1-5; a possible D gene is TRBD1 (5 bases). Germline V CDR1 and CDR2: MGHRA, YSYEKL. The CDR3 loop spans 14 amino acids. The V end lost 4 bases, the J end lost 6 bases, and 13 bases lay between the germline ends. The CDR3 nucleotides read TGCGCCAGCAGCCCCCGACAGTCCCCTCAGCCCCAGCATTTT. Protein product: CASSPRQSPQPQHF.

The chain has TRBV10-3 and TRBJ2-3; TRBD2 matches 11 bases. The CDR3 is made up of 15 amino acids. V lost 5 bases to trimming and J lost 0 bases; unmatched junction nucleotides: 1. CDR1 and CDR2 from the germline V gene are ENHRY and SYGVKD. The CDR3 loop is CAISRTSGSTDTQYF. DNA for the CDR3: TGTGCCATCAGTCGGACTAGCGGGAGCACAGATACGCAGTATTTT.

Written as DNA, the CDR3 is TGTGCCTGGAGCCCCCGCTATGAGCAGTTCTTC. This codes for CAWSPRYEQFF. The chain employs TRBV30 and TRBJ2-1; unclear D gene. CDR3 length equals 11 residues. The ends were cut back, 3 bases at V and 8 bases at J, with 8 bases in the middle. The germline V gene has CDR1 GTSNPN and CDR2 SVGIG (reference sequence). Based on the CDR3 plus reference TRBV30 and TRBJ2-1, the full variable domain is SQTIHQWPATLVQPVGSPLSLECTVEGTSNPNLYWYRQAAGRGLQLLFYSVGIGQISSEVPQNLSASRPQDRQFILSSKKLLLSDSGFYLCAWSPRYEQFFGPGTRLTVL.

The genes are TRBV2 and TRBJ1-2; perhaps TRBD1 as D (6 bases). Trimming took 6 bases from V and 4 from J, leaving 12 bases between them. The length of the CDR3 is 13 residues. From germline, CDR1 is SNHLY and CDR2 FYNNEI. The DNA of the CDR3 is TGTGCCAGCAGCCGCAGGGGCGGCTATGGCTACACCTTC. Its translation: CASSRRGGYGYTF.

The J gene is TRBJ1-2, the V gene TRBV3-1 (or the pseudogene TRBV3-2); D not resolved. Germline V gene sequence: CDR1 LGHDT, CDR2 YNNKEL (reference sequence). Trimming cost V 7 bases and J 7 bases, with 19 bases left between them. There are 14 residues in the CDR3. CDR3 amino acids: CASKDGAIDFGYTF. DNA of the CDR3: TGTGCCAGCAAAGACGGAGCGATAGATTTTGGCTACACCTTC.

The CDR3: CASSLAQGHFSGNTIYF. The CDR3 coding sequence is TGTGCCAGCAGCTTAGCACAGGGGCACTTCTCTGGAAACACCATATATTTT. The genes are TRBV7-9 and TRBJ1-3, with 7 positions matching TRBD1. Trimming cost V 0 bases and J 0 bases; bases outside gene matches: 5. The V gene's germline CDR1 is SEHNR and CDR2 FQNEAQ (reference sequence). This CDR3 has 17 amino acids.

J is TRBJ1-3 and V is TRBV3-1 (or the pseudogene TRBV3-2); D might be TRBD1 (5 bases). The CDR3 runs 14 residues. Germline CDR1 reads LGHDT; CDR2 reads YNNKEL (reference sequence). The ends were cut back, 1 base at V and 4 bases at J, with 8 bases in the middle. The CDR3 nucleotides read TGTGCCAGCAGCCAAGCCGAGGGGGGAAACACCATATATTTT. This codes for CASSQAEGGNTIYF.

V is TRBV4-1 and J is TRBJ1-5, with D possibly being TRBD1 (5 bases). The CDR3 is 16 amino acids. V was trimmed by 0 bases and J by 7 bases, leaving 16 bases between them. Germline V CDR1 and CDR2: MGHRA, YSYEKL. This CDR3 is CASSQEGQGEGQPQHF. CDR3 DNA: TGCGCCAGCAGCCAAGAGGGGCAGGGAGAAGGCCAGCCCCAGCATTTT.

This rearrangement joins TRBV27 to TRBJ1-1; a weak D match, TRBD1 (5 bases). Deletions cut 5 bases from V and 4 bases from J, with 20 bases between. The germline CDR1 and CDR2 sequences are MNHEY and SMNVEV (reference sequence). There are 16 residues in the CDR3. The CDR3 is CASSPRGRGLATEAFF. CDR3 DNA: TGTGCCAGCAGTCCGAGGGGTAGAGGGCTGGCCACTGAAGCTTTCTTT.

The CDR3 sequence is CASSIGPRVGYEQYF. In DNA form, the CDR3 reads TGTGCCAGCAGCATTGGTCCTCGCGTGGGATACGAGCAGTACTTC. The rearrangement uses TRBV5-6 and TRBJ2-7; no clear D. Germline CDR1 reads SGHDT; CDR2 reads YYEEEE. The CDR3 has 15 residues. Between the trimmed V and J ends, which lost 4 bases and 4 bases, there was a span of 18 bases.

The chain employs TRBV29-1 and TRBJ2-3; tentative D call: TRBD2 (5 bases). Trimming removed 1 base from V and 4 bases from J, with 12 bases in between. CDR3 length: 14 amino acids. Per germline, CDR1 SQVTM and CDR2 ANQGSEA. CDR3: CSVEGAGSSDTQYF. The CDR3 coding sequence is TGCAGCGTTGAAGGGGCGGGCAGCTCAGATACGCAGTATTTT.

The chain combines TRBV11-3 with TRBJ2-7; no reliable D call. Trimming took 2 bases from V and 0 from J, leaving 5 bases between them. Germline CDR1 and CDR2: SGHNT and YENEEA. The CDR3 totals 13 residues. CDR3 sequence: CASSLTSSYEQYF. DNA of the CDR3: TGTGCCAGCAGCTTAACGAGCTCCTACGAGCAGTACTTC.

The chain combines TRBV28 with TRBJ2-7, with D uncertain. The germline V and J ends were trimmed by 3 bases and 3 bases, with 12 bases remaining between them. Germline V gene lookup returns CDR1 MDHEN and CDR2 SYDVKM. The CDR3 totals 14 residues. Written as DNA, the CDR3 is TGTGCCAGCAGTTTTTGGGGAAGTCACTACGAGCAGTACTTC. Translation gives CASSFWGSHYEQYF.

The chain has TRBV29-1 and TRBJ1-4; 8 nucleotides match TRBD1. The CDR3 runs to 12 residues. The germline CDR1 and CDR2 sequences are SQVTM and ANQGSEA. The CDR3 protein is CTFLDRDEKLFF. DNA for the CDR3: TGCACCTTCCTGGACAGGGATGAAAAACTGTTTTTT.

The gene calls are TRBV5-4 and TRBJ2-7; weak D call: TRBD2 (5 bases). CDR1 and CDR2 (germline): SGHNT, YYREEE (reference sequence). Trimming removed 2 bases from V and 2 bases from J, with 11 bases in between. There are 14 residues in the CDR3. CDR3 coding DNA: TGTGCCAGCAGCTTAGAGCGGTTCCCCTACGAGCAGTACTTC. Its translation is CASSLERFPYEQYF.